A selection of T cell receptor beta chains follows, all from one sample in a study of cytotoxic CD8 clonotypes in ibrutinib-treated CLL. The assay was immunoSEQ multiplex PCR, and TCRdb's table has in-frame clones only and misses some. The profile shows about 120,000 clones, 58% of them singletons. The sequenced sample was PBMCs, obtained after 24 months of ibrutinib treatment. The receptors here all came from a human donor with chronic lymphocytic leukemia. Each CDR3 is given with its conserved first and last residue. The D gene is left open where the match is weak. Size is omitted from some rows. Given values are once, few, many or a class for expanded clones.

v_gene: TRBV29-1; d_gene: TRBD1; abundance: few; j_gene: TRBJ1-2; CDR3aa: CSVGTGGDYGYTF; CDR3nt: TGCAGCGTAGGTACAGGGGGCGACTATGGCTACACCTTC
v_gene: TRBV25-1; d_gene: .; abundance: few; j_gene: TRBJ1-3; CDR3aa: CASGRTVNSGNTIYF; CDR3nt: TGTGCCAGCGGTCGGACAGTCAACTCTGGAAACACCATATATTTT
v_gene: TRBV28; d_gene: TRBD2; abundance: few; j_gene: TRBJ2-1; CDR3aa: CASSSSGGSYNEQFF; CDR3nt: TGTGCCAGCAGTTCTAGCGGGGGGTCCTACAATGAGCAGTTCTTC
v_gene: TRBV9; d_gene: .; abundance: many; j_gene: TRBJ2-2; CDR3aa: CASSALDLTLNTGELFF; CDR3nt: TGTGCCAGCAGCGCACTAGACCTTACCCTGAACACCGGGGAGCTGTTTTTT
v_gene: TRBV7-2; d_gene: .; abundance: few; j_gene: TRBJ2-7; CDR3aa: CASSPKALLKQYF; CDR3nt: TGTGCCAGCAGTCCAAAGGCGCTTTTGAAGCAGTACTTC
v_gene: TRBV19; d_gene: .; abundance: .; j_gene: TRBJ2-7; CDR3aa: CASSIPGTYEQYF; CDR3nt: TGTGCCAGTAGTATTCCAGGGACCTACGAGCAGTACTTC
v_gene: TRBV30; d_gene: .; abundance: .; j_gene: TRBJ1-5; CDR3aa: CAWSVRNSDQPQHF; CDR3nt: TGTGCCTGGAGTGTACGGAACAGTGATCAGCCCCAGCATTTT
v_gene: TRBV11-2; d_gene: .; abundance: .; j_gene: TRBJ1-1; CDR3aa: CASSVEGRRNTEAFF; CDR3nt: TGTGCCAGCAGCGTAGAGGGACGGAGGAACACTGAAGCTTTCTTT
v_gene: TRBV5-8; d_gene: TRBD1; abundance: many; j_gene: TRBJ2-7; CDR3aa: CASRYGGTGVFYEQYF; CDR3nt: TGTGCCAGCAGATACGGCGGGACAGGGGTTTTCTACGAGCAGTACTTC
v_gene: TRBV7-3; d_gene: .; abundance: .; j_gene: TRBJ2-3; CDR3aa: CASSPSTDTQYF; CDR3nt: TGTGCCAGCAGTCCTAGCACAGATACGCAGTATTTT
v_gene: TRBV19; d_gene: TRBD1; abundance: once; j_gene: TRBJ2-3; CDR3aa: CASGDRGQGDTQYF; CDR3nt: TGTGCCAGTGGAGACAGGGGACAGGGAGATACGCAGTATTTT
v_gene: TRBV29-1; d_gene: TRBD1; abundance: .; j_gene: TRBJ1-5; CDR3aa: CSVLTGGGNQPQHF; CDR3nt: TGCAGCGTTTTGACAGGGGGAGGCAATCAGCCCCAGCATTTT
v_gene: TRBV6-6; d_gene: .; abundance: many; j_gene: TRBJ1-1; CDR3aa: CASSWTENTEAFF; CDR3nt: TGTGCCAGCAGTTGGACAGAGAACACTGAAGCTTTCTTT
v_gene: TRBV19; d_gene: .; abundance: few; j_gene: TRBJ1-5; CDR3aa: CASSGQGGNQPQHF; CDR3nt: TGTGCCAGTAGTGGGCAGGGCGGCAATCAGCCCCAGCATTTT
v_gene: TRBV6-6; d_gene: .; abundance: .; j_gene: TRBJ1-6; CDR3aa: CASSWGKNSPLHF; CDR3nt: TGTGCCAGCAGTTGGGGCAAGAATTCACCCCTCCACTTT
v_gene: TRBV27; d_gene: .; abundance: .; j_gene: TRBJ2-3; CDR3aa: CASGGQPFTDTQYF; CDR3nt: TGTGCCAGCGGCGGACAGCCCTTCACAGATACGCAGTATTTT
v_gene: TRBV29-1; d_gene: .; abundance: .; j_gene: TRBJ2-7; CDR3aa: CSVKVTGFGGPSYEQYF; CDR3nt: TGCAGCGTGAAGGTGACAGGGTTCGGGGGGCCCTCCTACGAGCAGTACTTC
v_gene: TRBV6-6; d_gene: .; abundance: .; j_gene: TRBJ2-7; CDR3aa: CASRGGHEQYF; CDR3nt: TGTGCCAGCAGGGGGGGGCACGAGCAGTACTTC
v_gene: TRBV6-6; d_gene: .; abundance: .; j_gene: TRBJ2-7; CDR3aa: CASNNGGHEQYF; CDR3nt: TGTGCCAGCAACAATGGGGGCCATGAGCAGTACTTC
v_gene: TRBV5-1; d_gene: TRBD1; abundance: .; j_gene: TRBJ2-6; CDR3aa: CASTGQGSFGANVLTF; CDR3nt: TGCGCCAGCACGGGACAGGGTTCTTTCGGGGCCAACGTCCTGACTTTC
v_gene: TRBV5-1; d_gene: .; abundance: .; j_gene: TRBJ2-1; CDR3aa: CASSFSLPSEQFF; CDR3nt: TGCGCCAGCAGCTTTTCACTGCCTAGTGAGCAGTTCTTC
v_gene: TRBV10-3; d_gene: TRBD1; abundance: .; j_gene: TRBJ2-6; CDR3aa: CAIRAGTGPSGANVLTF; CDR3nt: TGTGCCATCAGGGCCGGGACAGGGCCTTCTGGGGCCAACGTCCTGACTTTC
v_gene: TRBV19; d_gene: .; abundance: .; j_gene: TRBJ1-5; CDR3aa: CASTGTGSNQPQHF; CDR3nt: TGTGCCAGTACGGGAACAGGGTCCAATCAGCCCCAGCATTTT
v_gene: TRBV30; d_gene: .; abundance: .; j_gene: TRBJ1-5; CDR3aa: CAWSVRAENQPQHF; CDR3nt: TGTGCCTGGAGTGTACGGGCAGAAAATCAGCCCCAGCATTTT
v_gene: TRBV11-3; d_gene: .; abundance: few; j_gene: TRBJ1-1; CDR3aa: CASSLTGYGEAFF; CDR3nt: TGTGCCAGCAGCTTAACGGGGTACGGAGAAGCTTTCTTT
v_gene: TRBV2; d_gene: TRBD2; abundance: .; j_gene: TRBJ2-1; CDR3aa: CASKTSGGVEQFF; CDR3nt: TGTGCCAGCAAGACTAGCGGGGGGGTCGAGCAGTTCTTC
v_gene: TRBV7-3; d_gene: TRBD1; abundance: few; j_gene: TRBJ2-1; CDR3aa: CASTGQYNEQFF; CDR3nt: TGTGCCAGCACGGGACAGTACAATGAGCAGTTCTTC
v_gene: TRBV6-1; d_gene: .; abundance: few; j_gene: TRBJ1-5; CDR3aa: CASSESGGNQPQHF; CDR3nt: TGTGCCAGCAGTGAAAGTGGAGGTAATCAGCCCCAGCATTTT
v_gene: TRBV29-1; d_gene: .; abundance: .; j_gene: TRBJ1-1; CDR3aa: CSVEDARVSNTEAFF; CDR3nt: TGCAGCGTTGAAGATGCGCGGGTTTCGAACACTGAAGCTTTCTTT
v_gene: TRBV6-6; d_gene: .; abundance: .; j_gene: TRBJ1-3; CDR3aa: CASSSGSGSGNTIYF; CDR3nt: TGTGCCAGCAGTTCAGGCTCTGGCTCTGGAAACACCATATATTTT
v_gene: TRBV19; d_gene: TRBD1; abundance: .; j_gene: TRBJ2-7; CDR3aa: CASSIERTGYEQYF; CDR3nt: TGTGCCAGTAGTATAGAAAGGACAGGCTACGAGCAGTACTTC
v_gene: TRBV29-1; d_gene: TRBD1; abundance: .; j_gene: TRBJ1-1; CDR3aa: CSAQTGWDTEAFF; CDR3nt: TGCAGCGCTCAGACAGGGTGGGACACTGAAGCTTTCTTT
v_gene: TRBV27; d_gene: .; abundance: .; j_gene: TRBJ2-5; CDR3aa: CASSLRGRETQYF; CDR3nt: TGTGCCAGCAGCTTGAGGGGACGGGAGACCCAGTACTTC
v_gene: TRBV27; d_gene: TRBD1; abundance: .; j_gene: TRBJ1-1; CDR3aa: CASRTDRGPDTEAFF; CDR3nt: TGTGCCAGCAGGACGGACAGGGGGCCAGACACTGAAGCTTTCTTT
v_gene: TRBV7-2; d_gene: .; abundance: .; j_gene: TRBJ1-1; CDR3aa: CASLQGMNTEAFF; CDR3nt: TGTGCCAGCCTACAGGGTATGAACACTGAAGCTTTCTTT
v_gene: TRBV29-1; d_gene: TRBD2; abundance: .; j_gene: TRBJ2-3; CDR3aa: CSVHLGTSGVIGYF; CDR3nt: TGCAGCGTTCACCTCGGGACTAGCGGGGTGATCGGGTATTTT
v_gene: TRBV25-1; d_gene: .; abundance: .; j_gene: TRBJ2-5; CDR3aa: CASSVQQETQYF; CDR3nt: TGTGCCAGCAGTGTCCAACAAGAGACCCAGTACTTC
v_gene: TRBV6-4; d_gene: TRBD2; abundance: .; j_gene: TRBJ2-7; CDR3aa: CASSALRGGSSYEQYF; CDR3nt: TGTGCCAGCAGTGCCCTGCGGGGGGGCTCTTCCTACGAGCAGTACTTC
v_gene: TRBV5-4; d_gene: .; abundance: many; j_gene: TRBJ1-3; CDR3aa: CASSRRGLHSGNTIYF; CDR3nt: TGTGCCAGCAGCCGGAGGGGGTTACACTCTGGAAACACCATATATTTT
v_gene: TRBV2; d_gene: .; abundance: .; j_gene: TRBJ2-5; CDR3aa: CASSEGRFGETQYF; CDR3nt: TGTGCCAGCAGTGAAGGTCGCTTTGGAGAGACCCAGTACTTC
v_gene: TRBV29-1; d_gene: .; abundance: .; j_gene: TRBJ2-7; CDR3aa: CSVTQGTSYEQYF; CDR3nt: TGCAGCGTGACACAGGGGACTTCCTACGAGCAGTACTTC
v_gene: TRBV5-5; d_gene: .; abundance: .; j_gene: TRBJ2-4; CDR3aa: CASSLEVRGSDIQYF; CDR3nt: TGTGCCAGCAGCTTGGAAGTTAGGGGATCCGACATTCAGTACTTC
v_gene: TRBV6-4; d_gene: .; abundance: .; j_gene: TRBJ2-3; CDR3aa: CASSQTGTTDTQYF; CDR3nt: TGTGCCAGCAGTCAAACGGGGACCACAGATACGCAGTATTTT
v_gene: TRBV9; d_gene: .; abundance: .; j_gene: TRBJ2-3; CDR3aa: CASSPTPLGTDTQYF; CDR3nt: TGTGCCAGCAGCCCTACTCCACTTGGGACAGATACGCAGTATTTT
v_gene: TRBV11-2; d_gene: .; abundance: once; j_gene: TRBJ2-6; CDR3aa: CASSPSRHYSGANVLTF; CDR3nt: TGTGCCAGCAGCCCGAGTAGGCACTACTCTGGGGCCAACGTCCTGACTTTC
v_gene: TRBV5-4; d_gene: .; abundance: .; j_gene: TRBJ1-4; CDR3aa: CASSQGRDEKLFF; CDR3nt: TGTGCCAGCTCCCAGGGGAGGGATGAAAAACTGTTTTTT
v_gene: TRBV14; d_gene: .; abundance: .; j_gene: TRBJ1-2; CDR3aa: CASSQGMRQDGYTF; CDR3nt: TGTGCCAGCAGCCAAGGAATGAGACAGGACGGCTACACCTTC
v_gene: TRBV6-6; d_gene: .; abundance: .; j_gene: TRBJ1-2; CDR3aa: CASSLGTIAGYTF; CDR3nt: TGTGCCAGCAGTCTAGGGACAATCGCGGGCTACACCTTC
v_gene: TRBV15; d_gene: .; abundance: .; j_gene: TRBJ2-7; CDR3aa: CATSRDRAQYF; CDR3nt: TGTGCCACCAGCAGAGATCGAGCCCAGTACTTC
v_gene: TRBV6-1; d_gene: .; abundance: .; j_gene: TRBJ1-1; CDR3aa: CASSERKGTEAFF; CDR3nt: TGTGCCAGCAGTGAACGGAAAGGGACTGAAGCTTTCTTT
v_gene: TRBV7-3; d_gene: TRBD1; abundance: .; j_gene: TRBJ2-7; CDR3aa: CASSPAGGPDEQYF; CDR3nt: TGTGCCAGCAGCCCAGCAGGGGGTCCGGACGAGCAGTACTTC
v_gene: TRBV6-6; d_gene: .; abundance: .; j_gene: TRBJ2-5; CDR3aa: CASSLGLSKGTQYF; CDR3nt: TGTGCCAGCAGTTTGGGACTTTCCAAAGGGACCCAGTACTTC
v_gene: TRBV7-2; d_gene: TRBD1; abundance: .; j_gene: TRBJ2-5; CDR3aa: CASSRQGGETQYF; CDR3nt: TGTGCCAGCAGTCGACAGGGGGGAGAGACCCAGTACTTC
v_gene: TRBV19; d_gene: .; abundance: few; j_gene: TRBJ2-7; CDR3aa: CASSISQGRQYF; CDR3nt: TGTGCCAGTAGTATATCACAGGGTCGGCAGTACTTC
v_gene: TRBV5-4; d_gene: TRBD1; abundance: .; j_gene: TRBJ1-2; CDR3aa: CASSLPGQDYGYTF; CDR3nt: TGTGCCAGCAGCTTACCGGGACAGGACTATGGCTACACCTTC
v_gene: TRBV7-2; d_gene: TRBD1; abundance: .; j_gene: TRBJ2-5; CDR3aa: CASSLQTGPETQYF; CDR3nt: TGTGCCAGCAGCCTCCAGACAGGGCCAGAGACCCAGTACTTC